This T cell receptor beta chain appears in the sequencing data of a study of blood T cell repertoires in COVID-19 (dated by TCRdb to 2018 to 2020). Describing the broader study: Collaborator samples came from the United States, Italy and Spain and covered acute and convalescent phases of COVID-19. The dataset comprised deeply sampled blood TCRbeta repertoires from subjects exposed to, actively infected with, or recovered from COVID-19. The samples were drawn from the first 160 participants of the ongoing ImmuneRACE study and from 1,254 subjects provided by 6 global collaborators. The material from the prospective study consisted of cDNA or gDNA derived from T cells, B-cell-depleted T cells, or PBMCs. Where available, HLA class I and class II types were taken from metadata supplied by the sample provider and were not determined by assay-based typing. The repertoires were released in a freely available public database meant as a resource for research on the immune response to SARS-CoV-2. A de-identified subject ID, COVID-19 status, age in years and sex were almost always included in the sample metadata.

TCRbeta CDR3 regions were amplified from genomic DNA using the immunoSEQ Assay, a bias-controlled multiplex PCR. As for how the authors treated the data: The number of nucleated cells in each sample was estimated from the amplification of reference gene primers within the assay. To quantify the absolute abundance of each unique TCRbeta CDR3 rearrangement, sequence reads were collapsed and filtered. For each sample, productive Simpson clonality was calculated by taking the square root of Simpson's diversity index across productive rearrangements. TCRdb took over this immuneACCESS table, retaining in-frame rearrangements with V and J assigned. Such tables are incomplete; in checked studies, under half of the missing clones stem from an unresolved V gene, and the remainder is unexplained. V, J and clone size are those of that table, while D and trimming were read from the DNA. The sample has about 400,000 clones on record, around nine tenths of them singletons. The ten most abundant clones make up about 1.7% of the sample.

For this clone: Its cognate antigen has yet to be identified. Per-base qualities were not stored, and no clone one base away is much larger.

The investigation overall reported the following: Clinical and demographic metadata were provided uncurated, with the amount varying by source and participant.

The CDR3 contains 14 residues, cysteine and phenylalanine counted. The DNA shown is the 42-base CDR3, in frame from base 1. Cut back by 0 bases and 2 bases, the V and J ends lie 8 bases apart. The germline V gene yields SGHRS for CDR1 and YFSETQ for CDR2. Participants in the prospective study were enrolled through a virtual design, were aged roughly 18 to 100 years, and lived in under 25 United States geographic areas. In the prospective study, cohorts were assigned on the basis of participant-reported clinical history obtained from a screening survey and a study questionnaire. For ImmuneRACE Cohort 3, a participant was defined as recovered based on two consecutive negative NP/OP PCR tests, clearance by a healthcare professional, or resolution of symptoms. In the prospective study, whole blood, serum and a nasopharyngeal or oropharyngeal swab were collected from each participant by mobile phlebotomists. Participants in the prospective study had the option to provide additional blood draws and questionnaires over a roughly two-month period. Before DNA extraction, blood samples from the prospective study were shipped at room temperature or frozen.

This receptor was obtained from a woman aged 25 to 45 who had recovered from COVID-19. Recombination connected TRBV5-1 to TRBJ1-2; a tentative D match to TRBD1 spans 5 bases. The sample consisted of PBMCs or T cells enriched from blood (not recorded which). The nucleotide sequence reads TGCGCCAGCAGCTTGGTTGCAGGGAACTATGGCTACACCTTC. It translates to CASSLVAGNYGYTF.